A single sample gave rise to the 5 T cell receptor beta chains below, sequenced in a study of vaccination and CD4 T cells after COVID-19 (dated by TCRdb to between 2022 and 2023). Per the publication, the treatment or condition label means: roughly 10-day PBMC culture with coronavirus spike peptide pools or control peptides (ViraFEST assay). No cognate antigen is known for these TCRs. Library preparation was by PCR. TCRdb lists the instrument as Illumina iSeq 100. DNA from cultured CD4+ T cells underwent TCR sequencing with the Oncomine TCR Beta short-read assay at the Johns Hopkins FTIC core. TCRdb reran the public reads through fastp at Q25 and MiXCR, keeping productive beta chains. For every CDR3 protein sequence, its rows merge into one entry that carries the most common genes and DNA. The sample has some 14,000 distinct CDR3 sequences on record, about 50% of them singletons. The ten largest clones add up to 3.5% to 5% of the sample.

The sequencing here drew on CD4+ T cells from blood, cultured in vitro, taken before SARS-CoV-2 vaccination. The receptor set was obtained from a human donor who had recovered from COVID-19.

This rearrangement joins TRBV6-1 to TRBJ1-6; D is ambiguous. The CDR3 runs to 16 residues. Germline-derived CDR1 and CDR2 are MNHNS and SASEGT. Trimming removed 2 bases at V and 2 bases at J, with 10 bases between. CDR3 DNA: TGTGCCAGCAGTGAAAGACCCCGGACCTATAATTCACCCCTCCACTTT. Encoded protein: CASSERPRTYNSPLHF.

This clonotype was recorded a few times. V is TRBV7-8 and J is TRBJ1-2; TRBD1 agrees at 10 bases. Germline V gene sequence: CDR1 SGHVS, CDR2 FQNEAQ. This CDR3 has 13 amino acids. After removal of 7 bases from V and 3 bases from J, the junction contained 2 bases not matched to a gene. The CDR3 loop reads CASKGQGDYGYTF. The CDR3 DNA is TGTGCCAGCAAAGGACAGGGGGACTATGGCTACACCTTC.

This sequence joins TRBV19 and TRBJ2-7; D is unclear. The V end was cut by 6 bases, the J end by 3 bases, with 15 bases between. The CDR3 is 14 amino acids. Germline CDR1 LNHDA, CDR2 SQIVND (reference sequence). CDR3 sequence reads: CASSDGPADYEQYF. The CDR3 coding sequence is TGTGCCAGTAGCGATGGGCCCGCCGACTACGAGCAGTACTTC.

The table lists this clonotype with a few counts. The CDR3 nucleotides read TGTGCCAGTGCTCTGGGACACCATAATTCACCCCTCCACTTT. This codes for CASALGHHNSPLHF. The V and J genes are TRBV11-2 and TRBJ1-6; D might be TRBD1 (6 bases). The germline V and J ends were trimmed by 9 bases and 5 bases, with 14 bases remaining between them. The CDR3 has 14 amino acids. Germline V gene sequence: CDR1 SGHAT, CDR2 FQNNGV.

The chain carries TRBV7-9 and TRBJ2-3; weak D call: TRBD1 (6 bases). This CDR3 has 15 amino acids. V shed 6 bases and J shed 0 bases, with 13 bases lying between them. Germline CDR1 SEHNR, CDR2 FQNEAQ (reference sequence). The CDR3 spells CASSGTTHSTDTQYF. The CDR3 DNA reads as TGTGCCAGCAGTGGGACAACTCATAGCACAGATACGCAGTATTTT. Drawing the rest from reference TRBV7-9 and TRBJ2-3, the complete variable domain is DTGVSQNPRHKITKRGQNVTFRCDPISEHNRLYWYRQTLGQGPEFLTYFQNEAQLEKSRLLSDRFSAERPKGSFSTLEIQRTEQGDSAMYLCASSGTTHSTDTQYFGPGTRLTVL.